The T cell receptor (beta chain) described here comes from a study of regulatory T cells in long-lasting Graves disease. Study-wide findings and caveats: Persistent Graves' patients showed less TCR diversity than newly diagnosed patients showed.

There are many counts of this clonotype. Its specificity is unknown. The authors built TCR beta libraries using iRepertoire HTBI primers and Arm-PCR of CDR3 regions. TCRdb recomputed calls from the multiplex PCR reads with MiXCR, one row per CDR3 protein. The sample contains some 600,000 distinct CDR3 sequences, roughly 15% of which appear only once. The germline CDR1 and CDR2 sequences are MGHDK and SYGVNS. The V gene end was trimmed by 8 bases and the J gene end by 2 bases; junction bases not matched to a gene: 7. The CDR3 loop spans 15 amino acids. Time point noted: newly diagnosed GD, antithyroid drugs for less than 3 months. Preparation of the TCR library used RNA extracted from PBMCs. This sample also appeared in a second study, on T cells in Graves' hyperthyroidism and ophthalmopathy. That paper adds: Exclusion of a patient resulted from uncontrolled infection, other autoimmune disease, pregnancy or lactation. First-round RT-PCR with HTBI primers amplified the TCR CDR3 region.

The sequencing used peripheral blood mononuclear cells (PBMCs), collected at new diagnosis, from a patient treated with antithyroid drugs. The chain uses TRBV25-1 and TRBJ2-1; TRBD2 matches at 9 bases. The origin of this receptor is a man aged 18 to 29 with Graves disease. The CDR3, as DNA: TGTGCCAGCCAACAGCGGGGGGCAGCCTACAATGAGCAGTTCTTC. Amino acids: CASQQRGAAYNEQFF.